The next 25 T cell receptor beta chains were all read from a single sample in a study of CD8 T cells in Susac syndrome. Reverse transcription used roughly 0.45 to 1 ug RNA and random hexamers. TCRdb independently ran MiXCR on the immunoSEQ multiplex PCR reads; one entry per CDR3 protein. The repertoire has roughly 52,000 distinct CDR3 sequences, approximately 95% of them found once; the top ten carry less than 0.8%. Sequencing used CD8+ T cells from PBMCs. The receptor set was obtained from a human donor with Susac syndrome.

The chain has TRBV5-4 and TRBJ1-2; no definite D call. Looked up from germline, CDR1 is SGHNT and CDR2 is YYREEE (reference sequence). V lost 4 bases and J 6 bases, leaving 10 bases between the germline ends. The length of the CDR3 is 12 residues. The CDR3 DNA reads as TGTGCCAGCAGCCCAACCTTAGATGGCTACACCTTC. Translated: CASSPTLDGYTF.

V and J are TRBV29-1 and TRBJ1-3; D uncertain. CDR3 length equals 12 residues. Germline V gives CDR1 SQVTM, CDR2 ANQGSEA. Trimming cost V 7 bases and J 0 bases, with 7 bases left between them. The chain's CDR3 is CSAAGSGNTIYF. The CDR3 nucleotides read TGCAGCGCGGCAGGCTCTGGAAACACCATATATTTT.

The chain employs TRBV6-2 or TRBV6-3 and TRBJ2-5, with TRBD2 identical over 7 bases. V shed 3 bases and J 4 bases; nucleotides not matched to a gene: 8. Germline-derived CDR1 and CDR2 are MNHEY and SVGEGT. The CDR3 covers 15 residues. The CDR3 sequence: CASSYSASGPETQYF. CDR3 nucleotides: TGTGCCAGCAGTTATTCGGCTAGCGGACCAGAGACCCAGTACTTC.

This chain links TRBV20-1 with TRBJ2-7; D not certain. The CDR3 runs 13 residues. The germline V and J ends were trimmed by 7 bases and 6 bases, with 19 bases remaining between them. CDR1 and CDR2 (germline): DFQATT, SNEGSKA (reference sequence). The CDR3 nucleotides are TGCAGTGTTCTTAAGGAAGGGCGACGCGAGCAGTACTTC. This gives the protein CSVLKEGRREQYF.

DNA for the CDR3: TGTGCCACCGACATCGGGACAGGGAGAGACGAGCAGTACTTC. Residues: CATDIGTGRDEQYF. V is TRBV25-1 and J is TRBJ2-7; the match to TRBD1 covers 9 bases. Looked up from germline, CDR1 is MGHDK and CDR2 is SYGVNS. The CDR3 length is 14 residues. V trimming: 10 bases; J trimming: 5 bases; junction bases outside the gene matches: 12.

Only one count was recorded for this clonotype. The chain links TRBV9 to TRBJ2-1, with D possibly matching TRBD1 (5 bases). CDR1 is SGDLS, CDR2 YYNGEE, per germline. The ends were cut back, 4 bases at V and 12 bases at J, with 17 bases in the middle. There are 13 residues in the CDR3. This CDR3 reads CASSLGRGWRQFF. The CDR3 DNA follows: TGTGCCAGCAGCTTAGGTAGGGGTTGGAGGCAGTTCTTC.

The V and J genes are TRBV7-2 and TRBJ1-1, with TRBD1 identical over 8 bases. V shed 0 bases and J 1 base; nucleotides not matched to a gene: 10. Germline V gene data show CDR1 as SGHTA and CDR2 as FQGNSA. CDR3 size: 18 residues. The chain's CDR3 is CASSLAGQDRIGNTEAFF. The CDR3 DNA follows: TGTGCCAGCAGCTTAGCGGGACAGGATCGAATAGGGAACACTGAAGCTTTCTTT.

The chain employs TRBV13 and TRBJ2-3, with D unresolved. V was trimmed by 5 bases and J by 4 bases, leaving 10 bases between them. CDR3 size: 13 residues. Germline CDR1 and CDR2: PRHDT and FYEKMQ (reference sequence). CDR3 coding DNA: TGTGCCAGCAGCCCCCCCTCTGCAGATACGCAGTATTTT. As protein: CASSPPSADTQYF.

The chain joins TRBV7-9 to TRBJ1-4; D unresolved. The CDR3 contains 16 residues. CDR1 and CDR2 (germline): SEHNR, FQNEAQ (reference sequence). Trimming removed 2 bases from V and 5 bases from J, with 15 bases in between. CDR3 amino acids: CASSLILRRANEKLFF. The CDR3 DNA sequence: TGTGCCAGCAGCTTAATCCTTCGGCGGGCGAATGAAAAACTGTTTTTT.

V gene TRBV6-4 combines with J gene TRBJ2-2, with D uncertain. CDR3 length: 13 residues. Trimming took off 4 bases at V and 4 bases at J, with 7 bases between the two ends. Germline CDR1 MRHNA, CDR2 SNTAGT. The chain's CDR3 is CASSVDATGELFF. The CDR3, as DNA: TGTGCCAGCAGTGTGGATGCCACCGGGGAGCTGTTTTTT.

The chain joins TRBV15 to TRBJ1-6, with 8 bases matching TRBD1. Unmatched junction bases numbered 6, after V lost 4 bases and J lost 1 base. The CDR3 covers 17 residues. Germline assignment: CDR1 LNHNV and CDR2 YYDKDF (reference sequence). The CDR3 sequence: CATSTPTGESYNSPLHF. CDR3 DNA sequence: TGTGCCACCAGCACCCCGACAGGGGAATCCTATAATTCACCCCTCCACTTT.

The chain carries TRBV4-1 and TRBJ2-1; D is unclear. The CDR3 totals 14 residues. Per germline, CDR1 MGHRA and CDR2 YSYEKL. Trimming left V 0 bases short and J 8 bases short, with 11 bases between. The CDR3 nucleotides are TGCGCCAGCAGCCAAGATAGATCAGTGGATGAGCAGTTCTTC. It yields the protein CASSQDRSVDEQFF.

The CDR3 DNA is TGTGCCAGCAGTTTAGGGTTTTTCGCTGGGGCCAACGTCCTGACTTTC. This codes for CASSLGFFAGANVLTF. This rearrangement joins TRBV28 to TRBJ2-6; D ambiguous. Trimming stripped 2 bases from V and 2 bases from J, with 10 bases between. The length of the CDR3 is 16 residues. CDR1 and CDR2 (germline): MDHEN, SYDVKM.

The rearrangement uses TRBV20-1 and TRBJ2-1, with a possible D match to TRBD1 (5 bases). CDR1 and CDR2 (germline): DFQATT, SNEGSKA (reference sequence). This CDR3 is 11 amino acids long. V dropped 3 bases and J dropped 15 bases, with 15 bases sitting between them. CDR3 loop: CSASTGILGFF. The CDR3 DNA reads TGCAGTGCTAGCACAGGCATCCTGGGGTTCTTC.

CDR3 in amino acids: CASTSSGSGANVLTF. The DNA of the CDR3 is TGTGCCAGCACTTCTTCGGGTTCTGGGGCCAACGTCCTGACTTTC. The chain uses TRBV12-3 or TRBV12-4 and TRBJ2-6; D gene uncertain. The V end lost 7 bases, the J end lost 1 base, and 11 bases lay between the germline ends. This CDR3 is 15 amino acids long.

This chain uses TRBV19 with TRBJ2-3, with 7 bases that match TRBD1. Germline V gives CDR1 LNHDA, CDR2 SQIVND (reference sequence). This CDR3 contains 15 residues. After removal of 5 bases from V and 5 bases from J, the junction contained 10 bases not matched to a gene. The CDR3 is CASSWTGPSGDTQYF. DNA for the CDR3: TGTGCCAGTAGTTGGACAGGTCCAAGCGGAGATACGCAGTATTTT.

The chain combines TRBV30 with TRBJ2-5, with D perhaps matching TRBD1 or TRBD2 (5 bases each). Trimming shortened V by 7 bases and J by 1 base, and 16 bases separated the two germline ends. CDR3 length equals 14 residues. Germline assignment: CDR1 GTSNPN and CDR2 SVGIG (reference sequence). The chain's CDR3 is CAYRGSGLQETQYF. For the CDR3, the DNA is TGTGCCTATAGGGGTTCAGGACTCCAAGAGACCCAGTACTTC.

The rearrangement joins TRBV12-3 or TRBV12-4 to TRBJ2-7; D not certain. V lost 6 bases to trimming and J lost 2 bases, with 14 bases between them. The CDR3 has 14 residues. CDR3 bases: TGTGCCAGCAGGGGATCTCGGAGCGCCTACGAGCAGTACTTC. Protein: CASRGSRSAYEQYF.

The chain is built from TRBV13 and TRBJ2-2, with 14 positions matching TRBD2. Germline CDR1 and CDR2: PRHDT and FYEKMQ (reference sequence). The CDR3 length is 18 residues. The trim removed 5 bases at V and 5 bases at J, leaving 10 bases unmatched. The CDR3 nucleotides read TGTGCCAGCAGCCTACGGACTAGCGGGGGGCCGGTAACCGGGGAGCTGTTTTTT. Encoded protein: CASSLRTSGGPVTGELFF.

The chain recombines TRBV5-1 with TRBJ1-6; a possible D gene is TRBD1 (5 bases). V lost 0 bases and J 10 bases, leaving 8 bases between the germline ends. The CDR3 totals 13 residues. Germline values: CDR1 SGHRS, CDR2 YFSETQ. The CDR3 nucleotides are TGCGCCAGCAGCTTGGAAGGGGTCTCACCCCTCCACTTT. Its protein is CASSLEGVSPLHF.

The CDR3 is CASSVGDPGANVLTF. The CDR3 bases are TGCGCCAGCAGTGTTGGGGATCCTGGGGCCAACGTCCTGACTTTC. The rearrangement links TRBV5-1 to TRBJ2-6; D gene unclear. Trimming left V 5 bases short and J 2 bases short, with 11 bases between. The CDR3 covers 15 residues. From germline, CDR1 is SGHRS and CDR2 YFSETQ. Using reference TRBV5-1 and TRBJ2-6 for the parts outside the CDR3, the full variable domain is KAGVTQTPRYLIKTRGQQVTLSCSPISGHRSVSWYQQTPGQGLQFLFEYFSETQRNKGNFPGRFSGRQFSNSRSEMNVSTLELGDSALYLCASSVGDPGANVLTFGAGSRLTVL.

This clonotype was counted a single time. V gene TRBV9 combines with J gene TRBJ1-2; 8 bases are a match to TRBD1. CDR1 and CDR2 from the germline V gene are SGDLS and YYNGEE. V dropped 4 bases and J dropped 1; count of bases not matched to a gene: 12. CDR3 length: 17 amino acids. The CDR3 DNA is TGTGCCAGCAGCCCCACCGGGACAGGAAATTATAACTATGGCTACACCTTC. It translates to CASSPTGTGNYNYGYTF.

The rearrangement uses TRBV11-2 and TRBJ1-1, with a possible D match to TRBD1 (5 bases). This CDR3 comprises 15 residues. CDR1 is SGHAT, CDR2 FQNNGV, per germline. The ends were cut back, 1 base at V and 4 bases at J, with 13 bases in the middle. The CDR3 protein is CASSLGPGGLTEAFF. In nucleotides, the CDR3 is TGTGCCAGCAGCTTAGGACCGGGGGGTCTCACTGAAGCTTTCTTT.

V gene TRBV20-1 combines with J gene TRBJ2-6, with D possibly called TRBD1 or TRBD2 (5 bases each). The CDR3 covers 18 residues. Deletions cut 0 bases from V and 1 base from J, with 16 bases between. Germline V gives CDR1 DFQATT, CDR2 SNEGSKA (reference sequence). Here the CDR3 DNA reads TGCAGTGCTAGAGATCCGAACGGGGACGGGTCTGGGGCCAACGTCCTGACTTTC. Protein sequence: CSARDPNGDGSGANVLTF.

The chain has TRBV6-1 and TRBJ1-6, with D maybe TRBD1 (6 bases). Trimming cost V 3 bases and J 1 base, with 19 bases left between them. The CDR3 length is 19 residues. Germline V CDR1 and CDR2: MNHNS, SASEGT. Here the CDR3 DNA reads TGTGCCAGCAGTGACGCAGGGCTGACTAGGGGGTCCTATAATTCACCCCTCCACTTT. This codes for CASSDAGLTRGSYNSPLHF.